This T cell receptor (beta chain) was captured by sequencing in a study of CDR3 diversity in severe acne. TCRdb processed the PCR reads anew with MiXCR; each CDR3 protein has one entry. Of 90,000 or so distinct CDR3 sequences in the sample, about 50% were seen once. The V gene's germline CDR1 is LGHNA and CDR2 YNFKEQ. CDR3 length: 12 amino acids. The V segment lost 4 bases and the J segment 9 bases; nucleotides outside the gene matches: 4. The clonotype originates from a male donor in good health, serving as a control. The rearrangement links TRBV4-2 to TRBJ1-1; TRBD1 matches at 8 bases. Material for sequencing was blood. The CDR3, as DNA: TGTGCCAGCAGCCTCGGGACAGGCCAAGCTTTCTTT. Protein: CASSLGTGQAFF.